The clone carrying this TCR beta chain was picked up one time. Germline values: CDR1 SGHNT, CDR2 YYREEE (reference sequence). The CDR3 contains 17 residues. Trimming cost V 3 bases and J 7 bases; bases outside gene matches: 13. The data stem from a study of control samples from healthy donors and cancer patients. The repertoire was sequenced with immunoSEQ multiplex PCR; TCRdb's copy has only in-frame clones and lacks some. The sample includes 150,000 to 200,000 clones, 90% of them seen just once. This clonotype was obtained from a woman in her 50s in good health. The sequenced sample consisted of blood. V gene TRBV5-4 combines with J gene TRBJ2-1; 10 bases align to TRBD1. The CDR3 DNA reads TGTGCCAGCAGCTCAGAACTTGACAGGGGGCGTCGGAATGAGCAGTTCTTC. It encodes CASSSELDRGRRNEQFF.